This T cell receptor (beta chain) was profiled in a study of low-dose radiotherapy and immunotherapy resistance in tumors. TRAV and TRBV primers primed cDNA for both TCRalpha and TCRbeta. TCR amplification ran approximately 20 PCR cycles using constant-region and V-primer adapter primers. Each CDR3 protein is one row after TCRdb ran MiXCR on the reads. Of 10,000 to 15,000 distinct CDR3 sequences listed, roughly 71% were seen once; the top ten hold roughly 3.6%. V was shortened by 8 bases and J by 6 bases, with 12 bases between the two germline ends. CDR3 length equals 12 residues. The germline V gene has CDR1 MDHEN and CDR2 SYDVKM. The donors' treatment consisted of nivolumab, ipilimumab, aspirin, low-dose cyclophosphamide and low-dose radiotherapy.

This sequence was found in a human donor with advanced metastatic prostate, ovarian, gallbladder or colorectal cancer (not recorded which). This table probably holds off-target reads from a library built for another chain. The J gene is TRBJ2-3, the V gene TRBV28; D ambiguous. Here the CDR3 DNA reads TGTGCCAGCTCAGGCCCTATTGATACGCAGTATTTT. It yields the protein CASSGPIDTQYF.